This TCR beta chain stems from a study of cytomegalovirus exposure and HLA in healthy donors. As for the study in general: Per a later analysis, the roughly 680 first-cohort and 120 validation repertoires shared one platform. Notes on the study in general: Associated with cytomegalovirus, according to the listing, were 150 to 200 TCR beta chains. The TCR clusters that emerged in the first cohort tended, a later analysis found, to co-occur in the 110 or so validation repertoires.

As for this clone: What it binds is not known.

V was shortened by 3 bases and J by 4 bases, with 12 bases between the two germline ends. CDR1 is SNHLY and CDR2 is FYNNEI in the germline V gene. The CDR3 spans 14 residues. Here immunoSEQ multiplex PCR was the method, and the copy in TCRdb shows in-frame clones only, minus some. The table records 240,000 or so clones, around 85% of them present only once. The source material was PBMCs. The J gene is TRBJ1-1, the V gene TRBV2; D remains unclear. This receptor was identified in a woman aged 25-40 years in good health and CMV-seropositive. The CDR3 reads CASSEGSRSTEAFF. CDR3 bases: TGTGCCAGCAGTGAGGGCTCCAGAAGCACTGAAGCTTTCTTT.